This TCR beta chain was captured in a study of blood T cell repertoires in COVID-19. Trimming removed 0 bases from V and 1 base from J, with 13 bases in between. This CDR3 contains 16 residues. The germline CDR1 and CDR2 sequences are SGHRS and YFSETQ. Produced via immunoSEQ multiplex PCR; TCRdb's table is partial and in-frame only. Of about 320,000 clones listed, less than 85% are singletons. The cohort comprised adults aged 18 to 89 years residing in some 24 US areas. Sequenced sample: PBMCs or T cells enriched from blood (not recorded which). This TCR was sampled from a woman in her thirties who had been exposed to COVID-19. The gene calls are TRBV5-1 and TRBJ1-1; D is perhaps TRBD1 (6 bases). In DNA, the CDR3 is TGCGCCAGCAGCTTGGCCCGACAGGAATGGAACACTGAAGCTTTCTTT. Translating gives CASSLARQEWNTEAFF.